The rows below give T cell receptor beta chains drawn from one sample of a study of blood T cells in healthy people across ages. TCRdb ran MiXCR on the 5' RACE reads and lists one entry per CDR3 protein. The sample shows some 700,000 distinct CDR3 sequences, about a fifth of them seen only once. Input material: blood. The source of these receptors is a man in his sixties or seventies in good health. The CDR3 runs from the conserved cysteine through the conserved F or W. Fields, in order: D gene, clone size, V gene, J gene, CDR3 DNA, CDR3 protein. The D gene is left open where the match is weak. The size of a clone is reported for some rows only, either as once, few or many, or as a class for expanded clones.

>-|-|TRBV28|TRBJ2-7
TGTGCCACCCAGACAGAAACCTACGAGCAGTACTTC
CATQTETYEQYF
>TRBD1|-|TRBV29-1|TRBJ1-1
TGCAGCGGCGGGACAGGGAGCGGGTACGCTTTCTTT
CSGGTGSGYAFF
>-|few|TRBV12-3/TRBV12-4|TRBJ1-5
TGTGCCAGCAGTCCCACCAGAGAGGGCAATCAGCCCCAGCATTTT
CASSPTREGNQPQHF
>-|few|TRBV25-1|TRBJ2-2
TGTGCCAGCAGTGGGACAGGGCGGGGAGGGGGGCTGTTTTTT
CASSGTGRGGGLFF
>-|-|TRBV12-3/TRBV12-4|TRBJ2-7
TGTGCCAGCAGTTTTGGGCCTCCAAGCTCCTACGAGCAGTACTTC
CASSFGPPSSYEQYF
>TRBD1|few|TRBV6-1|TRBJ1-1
TGTGCCAGCAACGGACAGGGGGCTATGAACACTGAAGCCTTCTTT
CASNGQGAMNTEAFF
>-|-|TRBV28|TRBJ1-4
TGTGCCAGCAGCTCTACCCGGGCCGGGAAACTGTTTTTT
CASSSTRAGKLFF
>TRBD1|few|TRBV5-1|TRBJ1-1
TGCGCCAGCAGCTTGGGACAGGGGAATTCGAACACTGAAGCTTTCTTT
CASSLGQGNSNTEAFF
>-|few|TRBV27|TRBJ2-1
TGTGCCAGCAGTTCGTGGACTGACCTCTACAATGAGCAGTTCTTC
CASSSWTDLYNEQFF
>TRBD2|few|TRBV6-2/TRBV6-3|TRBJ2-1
TGTGCCAGCAGTTACTCGACTAGCGGTGAGCAGTTCTTC
CASSYSTSGEQFF
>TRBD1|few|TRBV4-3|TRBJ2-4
TGCGCCAGCAGCCAGGATACGGGACAGGGCCGAAACATTCAGTACTTC
CASSQDTGQGRNIQYF
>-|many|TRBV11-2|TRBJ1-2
TGTGCCAGCAGCCAGACGTCCGGGGCTAACTATGGCTACACCTTC
CASSQTSGANYGYTF
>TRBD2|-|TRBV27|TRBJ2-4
TGTGCCAGCAAACGTGCGGGGGGGGAAGCCAAAAACATTCAGTACTTC
CASKRAGGEAKNIQYF
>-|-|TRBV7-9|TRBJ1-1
TGTGCCAGCACCCAAAGGACCTCGGGGACTGAAGCTTTCTTT
CASTQRTSGTEAFF
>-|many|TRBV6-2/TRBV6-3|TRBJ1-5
TGTGCCAGCAGTACGAGCAATCAGCCCCAGCATTTT
CASSTSNQPQHF
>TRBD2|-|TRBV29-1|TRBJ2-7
TGCAGCGTTGCTCTGGGACTAGCCGGCGAGCAGTACTTC
CSVALGLAGEQYF
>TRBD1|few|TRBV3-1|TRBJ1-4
TGTGCCAGCAGCCCTCCGGGACAGCTTAATGAAAAACTGTTTTTT
CASSPPGQLNEKLFF
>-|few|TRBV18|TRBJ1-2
TGTGCCAGCTCACTGGCAGTAACCGACTACACCTTC
CASSLAVTDYTF
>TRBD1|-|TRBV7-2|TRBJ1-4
TGTGCCAGCAGCGCTCGACTGGGACAGGGGGACGAAAAACTGTTTTTT
CASSARLGQGDEKLFF
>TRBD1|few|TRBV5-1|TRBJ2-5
TGCGCCAGCAGGACAGGGGTAGGCGAGACCCAGTACTTC
CASRTGVGETQYF
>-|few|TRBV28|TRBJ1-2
TGTGCCAGCAGTTCCCGAGGGGGTTCTAGCTATGGCTACACCTTC
CASSSRGGSSYGYTF
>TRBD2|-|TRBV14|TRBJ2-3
TGTGCCAGCAGCCAGGGACTAGCGGGAGGAGTTGGTACGCAGTATTTT
CASSQGLAGGVGTQYF
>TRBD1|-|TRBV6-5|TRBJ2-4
TGTGCCAGCAGTCGGGGACAGATAGCCAAAAACATTCAGTACTTC
CASSRGQIAKNIQYF
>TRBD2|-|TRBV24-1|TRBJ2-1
TGTGCCACCAGTGATTCCGGACTAGCGGGTGAGCAGTTCTTC
CATSDSGLAGEQFF
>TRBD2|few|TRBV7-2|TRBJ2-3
TGTGCCAGCAGCCAATTAGCGGGAGGGCCGGAAGATACGCAGTATTTT
CASSQLAGGPEDTQYF
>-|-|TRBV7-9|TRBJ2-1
TGTGCCAGCAGCTCAACCGAAAGGAATGAGCAGTTCTTC
CASSSTERNEQFF
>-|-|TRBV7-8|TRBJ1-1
TGTGCCAGCAGCTGGACAGTTATGAACACTGAAGCTTTCTTT
CASSWTVMNTEAFF
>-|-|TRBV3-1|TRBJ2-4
TGTGCCAGCAGCCAACAGGCCCGGTCTCAAAACATTCAGTACTTC
CASSQQARSQNIQYF
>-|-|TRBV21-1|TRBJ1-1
TGTGCCGGGCGACAGGGATACACTGAAGCTTTCTTT
CAGRQGYTEAFF
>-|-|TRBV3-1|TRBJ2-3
TGTGCCAGCAGCCAAATTTCGAATACGCAGTATTTT
CASSQISNTQYF
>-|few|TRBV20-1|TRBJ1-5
TGCAGTGCTAGAGATTCGGCAGGGTTATCCCCCCAGCCCCAGCATTTT
CSARDSAGLSPQPQHF
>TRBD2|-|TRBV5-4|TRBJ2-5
TGTGCCAGCAGCTTGGGGCTAGCGGGAGAATGGGAGACCCAGTACTTC
CASSLGLAGEWETQYF
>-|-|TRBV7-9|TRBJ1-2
TGTGCCAGCAGCTTGACGCAAAGCTATGGCTACACCTTC
CASSLTQSYGYTF
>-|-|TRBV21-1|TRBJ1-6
TGTGCCAGCAGCAAATGGGGAGGGGAAAGCTCCTATAATTCACCCCTCCACTTT
CASSKWGGESSYNSPLHF
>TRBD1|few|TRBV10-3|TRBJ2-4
TGTGCCATCAGTGAGTCGGGGACAGCCTTAGCCAAAAACATTCAGTACTTC
CAISESGTALAKNIQYF
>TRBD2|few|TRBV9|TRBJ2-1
TGTGCCAGCAGCGTAGCCAATAGCGGGAGGGATGAGCAGTTCTTC
CASSVANSGRDEQFF
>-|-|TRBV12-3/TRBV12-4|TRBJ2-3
TGTGCCAGCACGTCTTTTGGTGCTAGCGCAGATACGCAATATTTT
CASTSFGASADTQYF
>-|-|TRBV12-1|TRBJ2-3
TGTGCCAGCAGCTTTGACGGGGATAGCACAGATACGCAGTATTTT
CASSFDGDSTDTQYF
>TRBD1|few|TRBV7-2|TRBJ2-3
TGTGCCAGCGGCTGGGATGGGACAGCAAAAGATACGCAGTATTTT
CASGWDGTAKDTQYF
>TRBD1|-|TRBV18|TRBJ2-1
TGTGCCAGCTCCAAGACAGGGTTCGACAATGAGCAGTTCTTC
CASSKTGFDNEQFF
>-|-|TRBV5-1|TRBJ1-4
TGCGCCAGCAGCCCGACACTGGGTGGAAAACTGTTTTTT
CASSPTLGGKLFF
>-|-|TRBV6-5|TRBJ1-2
TGTGCCAGCAGTAGGCAGTCAGGGCGGAGTGGCTACACCTTC
CASSRQSGRSGYTF
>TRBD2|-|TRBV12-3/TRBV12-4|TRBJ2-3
TGTGCCAGCAGTTTAGGGGGGACTAGCGGGAGAGCAGATACGCAGTATTTT
CASSLGGTSGRADTQYF
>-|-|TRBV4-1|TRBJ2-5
TGCGCCAGCAGCCAGCGTTGGGGACTCGAGGAGACCCAGTACTTC
CASSQRWGLEETQYF
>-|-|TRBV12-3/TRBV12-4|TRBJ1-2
TGTGCCAGCAGTTTAAGCATTAACTATGGCTACACCTTC
CASSLSINYGYTF
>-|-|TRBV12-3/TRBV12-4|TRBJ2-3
TGTGCCAGCATACTAGGGGCGGGCACAGATACGGAGTATTTT
CASILGAGTDTEYF
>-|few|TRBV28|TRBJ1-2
TGTGCCAGCAGCCCAGGGGCAGTAACCTATGGCTACACCTTC
CASSPGAVTYGYTF
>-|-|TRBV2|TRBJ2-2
TGTGCCAGCATGGGGGATACGAACACCGGGGAGCTGTTTTTT
CASMGDTNTGELFF
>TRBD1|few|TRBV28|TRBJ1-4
TGTGCCAGCAGTTTTGGACAGGCTCGAGAAAAACTGTTTTTT
CASSFGQAREKLFF
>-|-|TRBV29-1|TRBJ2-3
TGCAGCGTTGAAGCCCCCCTAGCCGGTGATACGCAGTATTTT
CSVEAPLAGDTQYF
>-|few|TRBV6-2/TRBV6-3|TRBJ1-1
TGTGCCAGCAGTTACCTCGGGGCGGGAACTGAAGCTTTCTTT
CASSYLGAGTEAFF
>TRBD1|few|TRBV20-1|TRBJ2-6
TGCAGTGCTACAGGGGGTAATATTGGGGCCAACGTCCTGACTTTC
CSATGGNIGANVLTF
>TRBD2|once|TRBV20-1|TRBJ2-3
TGCAGTGCTAGAGATCCCTCTAGCGGGGCTGGTGATACGCAGTATTTT
CSARDPSSGAGDTQYF
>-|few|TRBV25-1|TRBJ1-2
TGTGCCAGCAGTGATACGGGCCGCTATGGCTACACCTTC
CASSDTGRYGYTF